This T cell receptor (beta chain) was observed in a study of blood T cells in healthy people across ages. General study findings and limits: The long-lived group displayed more naive CD4+ cells, plus higher diversity, than the aged donors did. Since the PBMCs were unsorted, naive and antigen-experienced cells could not be conclusively compared. Estimated diversity across one million T cells was deemed an underestimate.

Combining a sample-barcoded 5' primer with a J-beta primer mix, a second PCR ran for roughly 6 to 12 cycles. Researchers report that a template-switch adaptor with 12 random nucleotides tagged each cDNA molecule. A single record per CDR3 protein comes from TCRdb applying MiXCR to the 5' RACE reads. The sample carries about 760,000 distinct CDR3 sequences, roughly three fifths recorded once. With regard to this clonotype: Its antigen remains unidentified.

CDR3 size: 14 residues. Trimming cost V 5 bases and J 3 bases, with 14 bases left between them. Per germline, CDR1 DFQATT and CDR2 SNEGSKA (reference sequence). Sequencing was carried out using blood. This chain connects TRBV20-1 to TRBJ1-5; no clear D. This sequence was found in a man between 40 and 49 years old in good health. The CDR3 region is CSARPPGVNQPQHF. CDR3 nucleotides: TGCAGTGCTCGCCCTCCAGGAGTCAATCAGCCCCAGCATTTT.